The entry below describes one TCR beta chain. Its antigen is not known. The source of the sample is a study of blood T cells in healthy people across ages. Whole-study findings and limits: Donor CMV status was unknown, possibly confounding expanded clonotype changes.

Combining a sample-barcoded 5' primer with a J-beta primer mix, a second PCR ran for about 7 to 11 cycles. TCRdb reanalysed the 5' RACE reads using MiXCR and keeps one entry per CDR3 protein. The data hold about 640,000 distinct CDR3 sequences, with roughly 41% observed a single time. From germline, CDR1 is MNHEY and CDR2 SVGAGI. Deletions cut 6 bases from V and 3 bases from J, with 7 bases between. CDR3 size: 12 residues. The sample consisted of blood. J is TRBJ2-3 and V is TRBV6-5; D gene uncertain. The source of this sequence is a man older than 75 in good health. The CDR3 DNA sequence: TGTGCCAGCAGGCCCGGAACAGATACGCAGTATTTT. This codes for CASRPGTDTQYF.